These 3 T cell receptor beta chains came from one sample sequenced in a study of shared clonotypes between healthy human individuals (dated by TCRdb to 2020 to 2022). Library construction relied on the immunoSEQ multiplex PCR assay. The table was pulled from immuneACCESS by TCRdb, which kept in-frame rearrangements only. Such tables lose some clones; where checked, under half of the loss comes from unresolved V genes, and the rest has no known cause. The sample data list about 1.1 million clones, and around 78% of these were observed just once. Approximately 0.56% of the sample is taken by the ten largest. The sequencing input was memory CD4+ T cells from PBMCs. The cell subset or site label on this specimen signifies: CD45RA-negative fraction. These receptors were taken from a man in his late teens or twenties in good health. Some clones in this sample may be carry-over from other donors' samples.

The rearrangement uses TRBV2 and TRBJ2-4; D is unclear. The V and J ends lost 6 bases and 8 bases respectively, with 17 bases between them. This CDR3 comprises 14 residues. CDR1 SNHLY and CDR2 FYNNEI come from the germline V gene. The CDR3 coding sequence is TGTGCCAGCAGCGACCTCTATAGACGAGACATTCAGTACTTC. Amino acids: CASSDLYRRDIQYF.

J is TRBJ2-1 and V is TRBV5-3; 11 bases map to TRBD2. TRBV5-3 is an ORF; its function is uncertain. Germline trimming cut 2 bases from V and 3 bases from J; bases unmatched to any gene: 1. The CDR3 is made up of 15 amino acids. The CDR3 DNA is TGTGCCAGAAGCTTTGGGACTAGCGGCTACAATGAGCAGTTCTTC. It translates to CARSFGTSGYNEQFF.

The chain couples TRBV7-2 to TRBJ1-5; possibly TRBD1 for D (6 bases). V was trimmed by 1 base and J by 4 bases, leaving 8 bases between them. Germline V gives CDR1 SGHTA, CDR2 FQGNSA. This CDR3 is 14 amino acids long. The CDR3 reads CASSLGDRNQPQHF. The CDR3, as DNA: TGTGCCAGCAGCTTAGGAGACAGGAATCAGCCCCAGCATTTT.